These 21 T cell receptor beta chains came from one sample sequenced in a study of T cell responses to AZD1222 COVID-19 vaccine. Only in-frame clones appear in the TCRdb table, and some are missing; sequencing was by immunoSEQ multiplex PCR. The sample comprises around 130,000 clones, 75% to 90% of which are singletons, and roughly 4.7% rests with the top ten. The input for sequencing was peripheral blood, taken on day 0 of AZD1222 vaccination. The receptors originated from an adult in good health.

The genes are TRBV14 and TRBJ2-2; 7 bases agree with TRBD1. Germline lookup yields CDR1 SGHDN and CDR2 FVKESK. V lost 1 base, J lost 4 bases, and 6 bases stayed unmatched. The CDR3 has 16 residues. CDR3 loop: CASSQVSGQSTGELFF. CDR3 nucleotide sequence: TGTGCCAGCAGCCAAGTCTCGGGACAGAGCACCGGGGAGCTGTTTTTT.

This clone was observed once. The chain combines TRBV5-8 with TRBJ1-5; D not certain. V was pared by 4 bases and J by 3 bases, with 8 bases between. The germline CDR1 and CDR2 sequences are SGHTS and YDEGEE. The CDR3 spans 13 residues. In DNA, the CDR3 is TGTGCCAGCAGCCCCCGGCCCAATCAGCCCCAGCATTTT. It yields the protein CASSPRPNQPQHF.

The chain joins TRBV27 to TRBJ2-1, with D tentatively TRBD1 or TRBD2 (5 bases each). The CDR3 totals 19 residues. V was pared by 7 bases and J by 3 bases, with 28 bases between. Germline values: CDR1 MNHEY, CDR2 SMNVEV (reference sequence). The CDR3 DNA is TGTGCCAGCAATTCGGGGTTAAGGGGCCCCATAGCCAGCTACAATGAGCAGTTCTTC. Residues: CASNSGLRGPIASYNEQFF.

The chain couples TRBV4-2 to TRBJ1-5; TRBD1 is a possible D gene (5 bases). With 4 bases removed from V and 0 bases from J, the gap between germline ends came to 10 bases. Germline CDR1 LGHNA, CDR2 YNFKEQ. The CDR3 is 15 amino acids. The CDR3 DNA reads TGTGCCAGCAGCCCGACAGAGACTAGCAATCAGCCCCAGCATTTT. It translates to CASSPTETSNQPQHF.

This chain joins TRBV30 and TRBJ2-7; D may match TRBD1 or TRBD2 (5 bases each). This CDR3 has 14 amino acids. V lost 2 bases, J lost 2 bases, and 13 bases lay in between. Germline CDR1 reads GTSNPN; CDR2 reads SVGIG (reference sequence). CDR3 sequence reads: CAWSIRQRTYEQYF. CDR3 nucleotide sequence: TGTGCCTGGAGTATCAGACAGCGGACCTACGAGCAGTACTTC.

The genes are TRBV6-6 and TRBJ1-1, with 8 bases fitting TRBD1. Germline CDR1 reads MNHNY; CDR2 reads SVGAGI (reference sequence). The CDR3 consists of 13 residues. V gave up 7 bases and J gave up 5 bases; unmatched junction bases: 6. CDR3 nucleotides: TGTGCCAGCACCGGAACAGGGGGAACTGAAGCTTTCTTT. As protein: CASTGTGGTEAFF.

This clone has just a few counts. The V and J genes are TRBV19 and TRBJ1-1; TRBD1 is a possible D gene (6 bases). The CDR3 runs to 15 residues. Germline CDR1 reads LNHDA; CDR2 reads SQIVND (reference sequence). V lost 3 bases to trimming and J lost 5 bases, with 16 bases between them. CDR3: CASSIPGVLPTEAFF. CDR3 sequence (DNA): TGTGCCAGTAGTATTCCAGGGGTCCTCCCTACTGAAGCTTTCTTT.

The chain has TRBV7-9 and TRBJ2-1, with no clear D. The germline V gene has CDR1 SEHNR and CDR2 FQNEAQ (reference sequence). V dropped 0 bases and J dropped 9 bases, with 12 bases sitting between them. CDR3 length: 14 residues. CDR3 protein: CASSLALAIGEQFF. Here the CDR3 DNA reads TGTGCCAGCAGCTTAGCGCTGGCGATTGGTGAGCAGTTCTTC.

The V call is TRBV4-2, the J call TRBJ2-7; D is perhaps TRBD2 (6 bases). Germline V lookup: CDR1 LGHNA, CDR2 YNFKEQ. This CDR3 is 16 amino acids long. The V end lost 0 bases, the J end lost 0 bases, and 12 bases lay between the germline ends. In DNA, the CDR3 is TGTGCCAGCAGCCAAGATACCGGGGGTGGCTCCTACGAGCAGTACTTC. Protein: CASSQDTGGGSYEQYF.

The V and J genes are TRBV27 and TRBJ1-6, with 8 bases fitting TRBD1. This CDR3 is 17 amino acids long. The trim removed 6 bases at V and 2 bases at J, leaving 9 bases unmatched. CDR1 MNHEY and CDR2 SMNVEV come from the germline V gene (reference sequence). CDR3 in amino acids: CASRGGTGGTYNSPLHF. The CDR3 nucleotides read TGTGCCAGCAGAGGGGGGACAGGAGGGACCTATAATTCACCCCTCCACTTT.

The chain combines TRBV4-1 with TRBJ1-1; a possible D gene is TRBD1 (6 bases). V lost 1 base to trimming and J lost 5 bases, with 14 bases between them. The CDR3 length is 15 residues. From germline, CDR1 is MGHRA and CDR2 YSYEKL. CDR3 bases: TGCGCCAGCAGCCAAGGCACAGGGAGTGTGACTGAAGCTTTCTTT. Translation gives CASSQGTGSVTEAFF.

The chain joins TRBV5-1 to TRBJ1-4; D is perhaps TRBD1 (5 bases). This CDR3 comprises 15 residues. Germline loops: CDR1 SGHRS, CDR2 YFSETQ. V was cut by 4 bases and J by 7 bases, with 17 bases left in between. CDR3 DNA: TGCGCCAGCAGCCCCTTCGGACAAGCCTTTGAAAAACTGTTTTTT. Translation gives CASSPFGQAFEKLFF.

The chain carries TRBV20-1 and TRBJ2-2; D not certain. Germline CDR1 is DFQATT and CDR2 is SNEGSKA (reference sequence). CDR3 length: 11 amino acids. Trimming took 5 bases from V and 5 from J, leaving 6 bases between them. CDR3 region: CSAPLTGELFF. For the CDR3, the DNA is TGCAGTGCTCCCCTTACCGGGGAGCTGTTTTTT.

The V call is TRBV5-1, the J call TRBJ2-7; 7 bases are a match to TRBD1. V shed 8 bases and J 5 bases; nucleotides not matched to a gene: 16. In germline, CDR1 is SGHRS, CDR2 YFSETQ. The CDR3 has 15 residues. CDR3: CASTRQGRGIHEQYF. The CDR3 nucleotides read TGCGCCAGTACGAGACAGGGTAGGGGCATTCACGAGCAGTACTTC.

The CDR3 loop reads CATSDLQGSKRNSPLHF. DNA for the CDR3: TGTGCCACCAGTGACCTACAGGGGAGCAAGCGTAATTCACCCCTCCACTTT. This chain uses TRBV24-1 with TRBJ1-6, with 7 bases that match TRBD1. The CDR3 totals 17 residues. Per the germline V gene, CDR1 is KGHDR and CDR2 is SFDVKD. The V and J ends lost 4 bases and 6 bases, in that order; junction bases with no gene match: 11.

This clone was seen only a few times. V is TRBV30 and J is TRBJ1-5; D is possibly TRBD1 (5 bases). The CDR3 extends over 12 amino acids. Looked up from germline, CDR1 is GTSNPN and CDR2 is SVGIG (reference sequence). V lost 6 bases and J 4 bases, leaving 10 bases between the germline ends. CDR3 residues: CACDSLNQPQHF. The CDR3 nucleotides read TGTGCCTGTGACAGTCTTAATCAGCCCCAGCATTTT.

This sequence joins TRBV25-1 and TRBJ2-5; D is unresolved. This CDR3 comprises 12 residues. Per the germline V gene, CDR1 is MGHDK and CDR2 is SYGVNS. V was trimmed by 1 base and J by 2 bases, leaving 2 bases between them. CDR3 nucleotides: TGTGCCAGCAGTGAATTTCAAGAGACCCAGTACTTC. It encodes CASSEFQETQYF.

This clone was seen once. The CDR3 coding sequence is TGTGCCACCAGCAGAGCTCGTCCCGGGGCAACTAATGAAAAACTGTTTTTT. Protein: CATSRARPGATNEKLFF. V usage is TRBV15 and J usage is TRBJ1-4; D is unresolved. Germline V CDR1 and CDR2: LNHNV, YYDKDF (reference sequence). This CDR3 has 17 amino acids. V was pared by 1 base and J by 0 bases, with 12 bases between.

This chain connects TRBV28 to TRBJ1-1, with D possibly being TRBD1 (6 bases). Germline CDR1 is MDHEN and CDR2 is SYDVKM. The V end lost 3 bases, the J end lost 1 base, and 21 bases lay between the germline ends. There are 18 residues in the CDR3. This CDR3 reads CASSLVQGRYSANTEAFF. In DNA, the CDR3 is TGTGCCAGCAGTTTGGTACAGGGCAGGTATTCTGCGAACACTGAAGCTTTCTTT.

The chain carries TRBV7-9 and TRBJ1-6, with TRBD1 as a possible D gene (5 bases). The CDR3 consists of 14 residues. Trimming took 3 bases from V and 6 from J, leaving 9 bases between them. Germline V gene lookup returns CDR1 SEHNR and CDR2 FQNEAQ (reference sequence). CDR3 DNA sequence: TGTGCCAGCAGCTTCGGGACTTCTAATTCACCCCTCCACTTT. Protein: CASSFGTSNSPLHF.

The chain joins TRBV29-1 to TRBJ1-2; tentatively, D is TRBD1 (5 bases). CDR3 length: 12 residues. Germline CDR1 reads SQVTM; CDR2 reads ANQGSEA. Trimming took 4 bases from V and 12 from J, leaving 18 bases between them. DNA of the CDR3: TGCAGCGTTGTCGAGACAGCGGTCGTCAACACCTTC. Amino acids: CSVVETAVVNTF.